Below, 10 T cell receptor beta chains from the same sample are listed, as sequenced in a study of shared clonotypes between healthy human individuals. The assay was immunoSEQ multiplex PCR, and TCRdb's table has in-frame clones only and misses some. The data contain fewer than 850,000 clones, roughly 88% of them singletons. The specimen sequenced was memory CD8+ T cells from PBMCs. As for subset: CD45RO+ cells pooled with CCR7-negative TemRA cells. These receptors all come from a man aged 18 to 30 in good health. Some clones in this sample may be carry-over from other donors' samples.

The chain has TRBV7-9 and TRBJ2-2; TRBD2 aligns across 11 bases. Trimming took 5 bases from V and 6 from J; bases not matched to a gene: 5. Germline-derived CDR1 and CDR2 are SEHNR and FQNEAQ (reference sequence). The CDR3 has 15 amino acids. The CDR3 DNA reads as TGTGCCAGCAGCCAACTAGCGGGAGATGCCGGGGAGCTGTTTTTT. Translation gives CASSQLAGDAGELFF.

This sequence joins TRBV7-3 and TRBJ2-1, with D perhaps TRBD1 (6 bases). The CDR3 runs 13 residues. Germline assignment: CDR1 SGHTA and CDR2 FQGTGA. Deletions cut 5 bases from V and 6 bases from J, with 11 bases between. CDR3 coding DNA: TGTGCCAGCAGCCTTACAGGGATCAATGAGCAGTTCTTC. Protein: CASSLTGINEQFF.

This rearrangement joins TRBV28 to TRBJ2-3, with D possibly matching TRBD2 (6 bases). In germline, CDR1 is MDHEN, CDR2 SYDVKM. The CDR3 has 14 residues. Trimming removed 4 bases at V and 4 bases at J, with 12 bases between. As DNA, the CDR3 is TGTGCCAGCAGTTCTGAGCGGGCCCCAGATACGCAGTATTTT. As protein: CASSSERAPDTQYF.

J is TRBJ2-4 and V is TRBV27; D unresolved. The germline V and J ends were trimmed by 4 bases and 4 bases, with 14 bases remaining between them. Germline lookup yields CDR1 MNHEY and CDR2 SMNVEV (reference sequence). This CDR3 is 15 amino acids long. The CDR3 DNA is TGTGCCAGCAGTTCTCCCTTAGAAGGGAAAAACATTCAGTACTTC. Residues: CASSSPLEGKNIQYF.

This sequence joins TRBV7-9 and TRBJ2-5; 8 bases match TRBD1. The trim removed 4 bases at V and 3 bases at J, leaving 4 bases unmatched. The germline gives CDR1 SEHNR, CDR2 FQNEAQ (reference sequence). The CDR3 loop spans 14 amino acids. The CDR3 is CASSSRTGKETQYF. The CDR3 DNA reads TGTGCCAGCAGCTCGAGGACAGGGAAAGAGACCCAGTACTTC.

The V and J genes are TRBV10-3 and TRBJ2-7, with D tentatively TRBD1 (7 bases). The CDR3 is made up of 15 amino acids. Trimming removed 3 bases from V and 3 bases from J, with 15 bases in between. Germline V lookup: CDR1 ENHRY, CDR2 SYGVKD. The CDR3 nucleotides read TGTGCCATCAGTGATCCGCAGGGGGGAAACTACGAGCAGTACTTC. Translation: CAISDPQGGNYEQYF.

This chain links TRBV4-1 with TRBJ1-5; a possible D gene is TRBD1 (5 bases). Germline V gene sequence: CDR1 MGHRA, CDR2 YSYEKL. The CDR3 runs to 14 residues. Trimming cost V 3 bases and J 6 bases, with 12 bases left between them. The CDR3 spells CASSQGGFSQPQHF. CDR3 DNA sequence: TGCGCCAGCAGCCAGGGGGGTTTTAGTCAGCCCCAGCATTTT.

The genes are TRBV27 and TRBJ1-1, with 9 bases lining up with TRBD1. In germline, CDR1 is MNHEY, CDR2 SMNVEV (reference sequence). Losses at the gene ends were 1 base for V and 3 bases for J; bases not matched to a gene: 12. This CDR3 spans 18 amino acids. CDR3 sequence (DNA): TGTGCCAGCAGTTTATGGGGGACAGGGCGGGATGGGGACACTGAAGCTTTCTTT. Protein: CASSLWGTGRDGDTEAFF.

The rearrangement uses TRBV28 and TRBJ2-7; D is unresolved. The length of the CDR3 is 14 residues. In germline, CDR1 is MDHEN, CDR2 SYDVKM. Trimming removed 3 bases from V and 3 bases from J, with 12 bases in between. The CDR3 coding sequence is TGTGCCAGCAGTTTCCCTGGACGACACTACGAGCAGTACTTC. Translating gives CASSFPGRHYEQYF.

For this clone: Within the sample, other DNA sequences also encode this same CDR3. This sequence joins TRBV6-5 and TRBJ2-7; the match to TRBD2 covers 7 bases. With V trimmed by 2 bases and J by 4 bases, 5 bases remained unmatched. The CDR3 contains 14 residues. CDR1 MNHEY and CDR2 SVGAGI come from the germline V gene. The CDR3 region is CASSYGRVSYEQYF. The CDR3 region has the DNA TGTGCCAGCAGTTACGGGAGGGTCTCGTACGAGCAGTACTTC.